This T cell receptor (beta chain) was identified in a study of Graves' ophthalmopathy and Graves' hyperthyroidism. Researchers took RNA transcripts and amplified TCR beta CDR3 regions from them. Scientists carried out first-round RT-PCR using HTBI primers and then a second-round multiplex PCR. TCRdb processed the multiplex PCR reads anew with MiXCR; each CDR3 protein has one entry. The data show almost 400,000 distinct CDR3 sequences, around 20% seen once. This clonotype was seen only once. CDR3 length: 13 amino acids. Germline lookup yields CDR1 SGHTA and CDR2 FQGNSA. V dropped 7 bases and J dropped 5 bases, with 15 bases sitting between them.

Sequencing used peripheral blood. This TCR was recovered from a woman under 30 with Graves' ophthalmopathy. The V call is TRBV7-2, the J call TRBJ2-7; TRBD1 is a possible D gene (5 bases). The CDR3 spells CASKRTGTHEQYF. CDR3 in DNA: TGTGCCAGCAAACGTACAGGAACCCACGAGCAGTACTTC.